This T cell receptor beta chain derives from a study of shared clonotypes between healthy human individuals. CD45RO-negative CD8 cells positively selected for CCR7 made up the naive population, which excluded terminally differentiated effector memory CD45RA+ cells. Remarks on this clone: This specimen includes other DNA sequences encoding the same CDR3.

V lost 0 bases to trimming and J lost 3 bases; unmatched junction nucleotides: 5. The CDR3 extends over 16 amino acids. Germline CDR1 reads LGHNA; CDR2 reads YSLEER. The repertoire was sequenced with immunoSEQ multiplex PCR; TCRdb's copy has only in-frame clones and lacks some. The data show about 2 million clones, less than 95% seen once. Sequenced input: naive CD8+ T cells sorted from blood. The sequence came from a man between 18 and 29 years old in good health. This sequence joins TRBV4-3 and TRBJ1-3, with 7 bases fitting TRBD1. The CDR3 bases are TGCGCCAGCAGCCAAGATGGGGGGACAGTTGGAAACACCATATATTTT. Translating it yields CASSQDGGTVGNTIYF.